This T cell receptor (beta chain) was documented in a study of blood T cell repertoires in COVID-19. Overall study context: Researchers got acute and convalescent COVID-19 samples from the United States, Italy and Spain.

The CDR3 totals 13 residues. The V end was cut by 9 bases, the J end by 1 base, with 11 bases between. Profiling relied on immunoSEQ multiplex PCR, and the TCRdb table lists in-frame clones only, not all of them. The top ten hold approximately 24% of the sample, which has approximately 66,000 clones, around 70% seen once. The sample holds a few counts of this clone. The receptor's source is a man aged 55-75 years with acute or convalescent COVID-19. The sample taken for sequencing was peripheral blood. This chain links TRBV12-3 or TRBV12-4 with TRBJ2-3, with D perhaps matching TRBD2 (5 bases). The CDR3 region has the DNA TGTGCCAGTACCCGAGCGGGCACAGATACGCAGTATTTT. It specifies CASTRAGTDTQYF.